This T cell receptor beta chain was obtained from a study of control samples from healthy donors and cancer patients. Trimming cost V 5 bases and J 6 bases, with 11 bases left between them. Germline-derived CDR1 and CDR2 are SEHNR and FQNEAQ (reference sequence). The CDR3 has 13 residues. Generated by immunoSEQ multiplex PCR, the TCRdb table keeps only in-frame clones and is missing some. This table has 160,000 or so clones, more than 85% appearing once. Sequenced: blood. This receptor was identified in a young woman in good health. The rearrangement links TRBV7-9 to TRBJ1-5; no reliable D call. The CDR3 is CASSPAGSQPQHF. The CDR3, as DNA: TGTGCCAGCAGCCCAGCCGGGAGTCAGCCCCAGCATTTT.